The 32 T cell receptor beta chains below all came from one sample that was sequenced in a study of cytomegalovirus exposure and HLA in healthy donors. Repertoires were generated with immunoSEQ multiplex PCR, while TCRdb's copy carries only in-frame clones and drops some. The table lists about 360,000 clones, about nine tenths of them singletons. What was sequenced was PBMCs. Receptors were obtained from a woman under 30 in good health and CMV-seronegative.

The CDR3, as DNA: TGTGCCAGCAGCTTTTCCGGCGGGGGTTACGAGCAGTACTTC. Translation gives CASSFSGGGYEQYF. This rearrangement joins TRBV5-6 to TRBJ2-7; 7 bases agree with TRBD2. This CDR3 region has 14 residues. Germline trimming cut 2 bases from V and 4 bases from J; bases unmatched to any gene: 6. From germline, CDR1 is SGHDT and CDR2 YYEEEE.

The chain couples TRBV10-2 to TRBJ2-3; D might be TRBD1 (6 bases). Trimming took 4 bases from V and 4 from J, leaving 12 bases between them. The CDR3 runs to 14 residues. Looked up from germline, CDR1 is WSHSY and CDR2 is SAAADI. The CDR3 sequence is CASSAGRQADTQYF. The CDR3 bases are TGCGCCAGCAGTGCCGGCCGACAGGCAGATACGCAGTATTTT.

The chain employs TRBV27 and TRBJ2-1; 8 positions agree with TRBD2. The CDR3 contains 15 residues. Trimming at V came to 3 bases and at J to 8 bases, leaving 9 bases not matched to a gene. Germline CDR1 reads MNHEY; CDR2 reads SMNVEV (reference sequence). The CDR3, as DNA: TGTGCCAGCAGTTTGTGGACTAGCAATGTCTATGAGCAGTTCTTC. Translated: CASSLWTSNVYEQFF.

V gene TRBV18 combines with J gene TRBJ2-5; D might be TRBD1 (6 bases). Per germline, CDR1 KGHSH and CDR2 LQKENI. The CDR3 is made up of 16 amino acids. Trimming cost V 2 bases and J 0 bases, with 13 bases left between them. CDR3 region: CASSPGGRAYQETQYF. CDR3 bases: TGTGCCAGCTCACCAGGGGGCCGGGCGTACCAAGAGACCCAGTACTTC.

The J gene is TRBJ2-6, the V gene TRBV28, with TRBD1 matching over 7 bases. Germline V gene sequence: CDR1 MDHEN, CDR2 SYDVKM. The V gene end was trimmed by 6 bases and the J gene end by 12 bases; junction bases not matched to a gene: 14. The length of the CDR3 is 15 residues. The CDR3 DNA reads as TGTGCCAGCAGAGGATCGGACAGGACCTTCGGCGTCCTGACTTTC. Residues: CASRGSDRTFGVLTF.

The rearrangement uses TRBV27 and TRBJ2-2, with D perhaps matching TRBD1 (5 bases). The CDR3 has 13 residues. V shed 8 bases and J shed 8 bases, with 15 bases lying between them. Germline-derived CDR1 and CDR2 are MNHEY and SMNVEV (reference sequence). This CDR3 is CASSPGWGGELFF. Here the CDR3 DNA reads TGTGCCAGCTCCCCAGGGTGGGGAGGGGAGCTGTTTTTT.

This sequence joins TRBV27 and TRBJ2-3; TRBD1 matches 10 bases. J was trimmed by 3 bases and V by 2 bases; bases with no gene match: 2. Germline V gene lookup returns CDR1 MNHEY and CDR2 SMNVEV (reference sequence). The CDR3 has 15 residues. For the CDR3, the DNA is TGTGCCAGCAGTTTACGGGACAGGGGAACAGATACGCAGTATTTT. Protein product: CASSLRDRGTDTQYF.

The CDR3 spells CASSLPSEQFF. Written as DNA, the CDR3 is TGTGCCAGCAGCCTCCCCAGTGAGCAGTTCTTC. J is TRBJ2-1 and V is TRBV7-8; no clear D. This CDR3 has 11 amino acids. Germline V gives CDR1 SGHVS, CDR2 FQNEAQ. The germline V and J ends were trimmed by 5 bases and 9 bases, with 8 bases remaining between them.

The rearrangement uses TRBV10-3 and TRBJ2-3; 10 bases match TRBD2. Germline CDR1 is ENHRY and CDR2 is SYGVKD. The V and J ends lost 11 bases and 1 base, in that order; junction bases with no gene match: 9. The CDR3 is made up of 15 amino acids. CDR3 residues: CAGRTGTSGTDTQYF. CDR3 coding DNA: TGTGCCGGCCGTACCGGGACTAGCGGCACAGATACGCAGTATTTT.

The V call is TRBV2, the J call TRBJ2-2; 8 positions agree with TRBD2. Germline V lookup: CDR1 SNHLY, CDR2 FYNNEI. The CDR3 spans 15 residues. After removal of 7 bases from V and 2 bases from J, the junction contained 6 bases not matched to a gene. The CDR3 DNA follows: TGTGCCAGCACGGCCGGGAGGGGTAACACCGGGGAGCTGTTTTTT. This codes for CASTAGRGNTGELFF.

This clone came up once. V gene TRBV27 combines with J gene TRBJ1-4; tentatively, D is TRBD1 (5 bases). The CDR3 runs 13 residues. Looked up from germline, CDR1 is MNHEY and CDR2 is SMNVEV (reference sequence). V lost 5 bases and J 4 bases, leaving 8 bases between the germline ends. DNA for the CDR3: TGTGCCAGCAGTCAGGGACTTAATGAAAAACTGTTTTTT. Its protein is CASSQGLNEKLFF. Full variable domain (outside the CDR3, taken from reference TRBV27 and TRBJ1-4): EAQVTQNPRYLITVTGKKLTVTCSQNMNHEYMSWYRQDPGLGLRQIYYSMNVEVTDKGDVPEGYKVSRKEKRNFPLILESPSPNQTSLYFCASSQGLNEKLFFGSGTQLSVL.

The V and J genes are TRBV18 and TRBJ2-5, with D hard to call. Germline CDR1 and CDR2: KGHSH and LQKENI. With 6 bases removed from V and 1 base from J, the gap between germline ends came to 3 bases. The CDR3 is 11 residues long. CDR3 coding DNA: TGTGCCAGCTCCTCCCAAGAGACCCAGTACTTC. Protein product: CASSSQETQYF.

The chain joins TRBV10-1 to TRBJ2-5; tentative D call: TRBD1 (6 bases). The CDR3 is 13 residues long. Trimming took 5 bases from V and 8 from J, leaving 15 bases between them. CDR1 and CDR2 (germline): WNHNN, SYGVQD (reference sequence). DNA for the CDR3: TGCGCCAGCAGTCCGGACAGAAAGGGCACCCAGTACTTC. Translating gives CASSPDRKGTQYF.

The chain uses TRBV6-5 and TRBJ2-2, with D unclear. V lost 4 bases, J lost 5 bases, and 14 bases lay in between. In germline, CDR1 is MNHEY, CDR2 SVGAGI. The CDR3 extends over 15 amino acids. The CDR3 sequence: CASSSTAVGTGELFF. Here the CDR3 DNA reads TGTGCCAGCAGTTCCACAGCCGTGGGTACCGGGGAGCTGTTTTTT.

This clone was seen a single time. The V call is TRBV10-3, the J call TRBJ1-2, with D maybe TRBD1 (5 bases). CDR1 is ENHRY and CDR2 is SYGVKD in the germline V gene. The CDR3 totals 13 residues. Deletions cut 2 bases from V and 4 bases from J, with 8 bases between. The CDR3 coding sequence is TGTGCCATCAGTGAGAGACAGAGCTATGGCTACACCTTC. As protein: CAISERQSYGYTF.

V is TRBV4-1 and J is TRBJ2-3; 7 bases align to TRBD2. The CDR3 is made up of 17 amino acids. Trimming cost V 0 bases and J 0 bases; bases outside gene matches: 6. In germline, CDR1 is MGHRA, CDR2 YSYEKL. The CDR3: CASSQDRLAASTDTQYF. CDR3 nucleotide sequence: TGCGCCAGCAGCCAAGATAGACTAGCAGCTAGCACAGATACGCAGTATTTT.

V gene TRBV7-6 combines with J gene TRBJ1-5, with 11 nucleotides matching TRBD1. Trimming took 3 bases from V and 6 from J; bases not matched to a gene: 1. The length of the CDR3 is 14 residues. Germline V gene data show CDR1 as SGHVS and CDR2 as FNYEAQ. CDR3 sequence: CASSLGQGGQPQHF. CDR3 bases: TGTGCCAGCAGCTTGGGACAGGGGGGTCAGCCCCAGCATTTT.

The genes are TRBV11-1 and TRBJ2-1, with D uncertain. The CDR3 spans 15 residues. Between the trimmed V and J ends, which lost 1 base and 7 bases, there was a span of 14 bases. CDR1 and CDR2 (germline): SGHAT, FQDESV (reference sequence). CDR3 sequence (DNA): TGTGCCAGCAGCTTAGGGCTCGACCTGCGGAATGAGCAGTTCTTC. Translating gives CASSLGLDLRNEQFF.

This chain uses TRBV2 with TRBJ2-6, with a tentative D call TRBD1 (6 bases). The CDR3 is 16 residues long. Trimming pared 6 bases from V and 0 bases from J, leaving 12 bases between. Germline V gene lookup returns CDR1 SNHLY and CDR2 FYNNEI. The CDR3 nucleotides are TGTGCCAGCAGGGACAGTCTAAACTCTGGGGCCAACGTCCTGACTTTC. This translates into CASRDSLNSGANVLTF.

As DNA, the CDR3 is TGTGCCAGCAGCCCTAGTGGTTGGGGCAATCAGCCCCAGCATTTT. It specifies CASSPSGWGNQPQHF. The chain carries TRBV21-1 and TRBJ1-5. TRBV21-1 is annotated as a pseudogene. The CDR3 is made up of 15 amino acids.

This clone was observed a few times. This chain connects TRBV6-5 to TRBJ2-7; 13 bases fit TRBD2. This CDR3 region has 14 residues. Germline CDR1 is MNHEY and CDR2 is SVGAGI. The V and J ends lost 6 bases and 2 bases, in that order; junction bases with no gene match: 1. CDR3 amino acids: CASRLAGGTYEQYF. For the CDR3, the DNA is TGTGCCAGCAGACTAGCGGGAGGGACCTACGAGCAGTACTTC.

Concerning this clone: A junction boundary mismatches the germline segment, possibly from a read error. The chain employs TRBV6-1 and TRBJ2-2; TRBD2 might be the D (6 bases). CDR3 length equals 14 residues. Germline V CDR1 and CDR2: MNHNS, SASEGT. CDR3 residues: CATTLAPNTGELFF. CDR3 coding DNA: TGTGCCACCACACTAGCCCCGAATACCGGGGAGCTGTTTTTT.

This clone was seen a handful of times. The chain has TRBV7-2 and TRBJ2-7; D perhaps matches TRBD1 (6 bases). V was pared by 5 bases and J by 3 bases, with 17 bases between. CDR1 and CDR2 (germline): SGHTA, FQGNSA. The CDR3 sequence is 15 residues long. CDR3 in amino acids: CASSPVAGADYEQYF. CDR3 in DNA: TGTGCCAGCAGCCCTGTGGCAGGGGCTGACTACGAGCAGTACTTC.

The V and J genes are TRBV6-1 and TRBJ2-2; unclear D gene. The CDR3 is 12 amino acids. Per the germline V gene, CDR1 is MNHNS and CDR2 is SASEGT. Trimming shortened V by 7 bases and J by 6 bases, and 9 bases separated the two germline ends. CDR3 DNA: TGTGCCAGCACCCTAATCGCCGGGGAGCTGTTTTTT. Its protein is CASTLIAGELFF.

V gene TRBV5-1 combines with J gene TRBJ1-4, with D unresolved. Germline V gene sequence: CDR1 SGHRS, CDR2 YFSETQ. The CDR3 is 12 amino acids. V dropped 5 bases and J dropped 2 bases, with 4 bases sitting between them. The chain's CDR3 is CASRSTNEKLFF. DNA for the CDR3: TGCGCCAGCAGAAGCACTAATGAAAAACTGTTTTTT.

This clone was counted once. The CDR3 protein is CASSLMGVGNIQYF. The CDR3 DNA follows: TGTGCCAGCAGTTTAATGGGAGTGGGAAACATTCAGTACTTC. The chain uses TRBV27 and TRBJ2-4, with D possibly TRBD2 on 5 matching bases. CDR1 is MNHEY and CDR2 is SMNVEV in the germline V gene (reference sequence). The CDR3 length is 14 residues. Trimming took 2 bases from V and 6 from J, leaving 11 bases between them.

The rearrangement uses TRBV30 and TRBJ2-1; D is ambiguous. The V end was cut by 1 base, the J end by 5 bases, with 12 bases between. Germline lookup yields CDR1 GTSNPN and CDR2 SVGIG (reference sequence). This CDR3 has 14 amino acids. The CDR3 protein is CAWSELKLNNEQFF. DNA of the CDR3: TGTGCCTGGAGTGAGCTAAAACTTAACAATGAGCAGTTCTTC.

The chain has TRBV28 and TRBJ2-7, with 10 bases identical to TRBD2. J gave up 7 bases and V 7 bases, and 13 bases lay outside the gene matches. Germline CDR1 reads MDHEN; CDR2 reads SYDVKM. CDR3 length: 15 residues. The chain's CDR3 is CASIESQRGGREQYF. The CDR3 DNA reads TGTGCCAGCATCGAAAGCCAGCGGGGGGGCCGAGAGCAGTACTTC.

The rearrangement uses TRBV30 and TRBJ1-4; TRBD1 aligns across 9 bases. With 5 bases clipped from V and 5 bases from J, the junction kept 3 bases outside the gene matches. Germline V gene data show CDR1 as GTSNPN and CDR2 as SVGIG (reference sequence). The CDR3 contains 13 residues. The CDR3 nucleotides are TGTGCCTGGGGACAGGGGATAAATGAAAAACTGTTTTTT. Residues: CAWGQGINEKLFF.

The chain has TRBV28 and TRBJ1-2, with 7 bases aligning to TRBD1. Germline CDR1 and CDR2: MDHEN and SYDVKM. This CDR3 region has 19 residues. V lost 3 bases and J lost 3; bases outside the gene matches: 19. The CDR3 bases are TGTGCCAGCAGTTTCCTACAAAAGGGGGCGTTAGAGTACGACTATGGCTACACCTTC. As protein: CASSFLQKGALEYDYGYTF.

This clone was seen only once. The J gene is TRBJ2-1, the V gene TRBV18, with 12 bases lining up with TRBD2. This CDR3 is built from 19 residues. Germline V CDR1 and CDR2: KGHSH, LQKENI. With 1 base clipped from V and 8 bases from J, the junction kept 15 bases outside the gene matches. The CDR3 spells CASSPRFTATSGRWDEQFF. The DNA for the CDR3 is TGTGCCAGCTCACCACGGTTTACAGCAACTAGCGGGAGGTGGGATGAGCAGTTCTTC.

The chain joins TRBV1 to TRBJ2-7; the table's D gene call, TRBD2, was not cross checked with the DNA. TRBV1 is annotated as a pseudogene. CDR3 length: 17 residues. CDR3 nucleotides: TGCACCAGCAGCCGAGCATGTAGCGGGGGATATCCCTACGAGCAGTACTTC. This sequence encodes CTSSRACSGGYPYEQYF.